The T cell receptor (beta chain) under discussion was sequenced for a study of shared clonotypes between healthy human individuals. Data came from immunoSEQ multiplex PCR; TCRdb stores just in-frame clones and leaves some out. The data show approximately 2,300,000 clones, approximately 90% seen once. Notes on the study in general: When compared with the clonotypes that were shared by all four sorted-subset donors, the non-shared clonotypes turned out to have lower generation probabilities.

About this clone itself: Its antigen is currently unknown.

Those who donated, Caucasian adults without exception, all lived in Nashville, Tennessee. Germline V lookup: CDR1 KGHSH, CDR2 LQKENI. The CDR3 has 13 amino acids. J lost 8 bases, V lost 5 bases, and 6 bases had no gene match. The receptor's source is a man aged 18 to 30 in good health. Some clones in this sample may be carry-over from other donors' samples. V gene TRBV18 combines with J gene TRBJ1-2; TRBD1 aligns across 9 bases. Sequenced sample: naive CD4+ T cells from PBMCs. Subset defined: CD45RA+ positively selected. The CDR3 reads CASSFTGQGGYTF. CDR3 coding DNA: TGTGCCAGCTCATTTACGGGACAGGGAGGCTACACCTTC.